This passage covers 21 T cell receptor beta chains from one sample sequenced in a study of blood T cell repertoires in COVID-19. Generated by immunoSEQ multiplex PCR, the TCRdb table keeps only in-frame clones and is missing some. Of 230,000 or so clones listed, around four fifths are singletons. The sequenced sample consisted of peripheral blood. Receptors originate from a man aged 30 to 45 with active or convalescent COVID-19.

The CDR3 is CASRLAGVNEQFF. DNA for the CDR3: TGTGCCAGCAGGCTAGCGGGAGTAAATGAGCAGTTCTTC. The V call is TRBV7-2, the J call TRBJ2-1; 10 nucleotides align to TRBD2. CDR3 length: 13 amino acids. The V gene end was trimmed by 6 bases and the J gene end by 7 bases; junction bases not matched to a gene: 3. Germline-derived CDR1 and CDR2 are SGHTA and FQGNSA.

The rearrangement links TRBV5-1 to TRBJ2-2; possible D gene TRBD2, 6 bases. Trimming removed 4 bases from V and 4 bases from J, with 17 bases in between. Per germline, CDR1 SGHRS and CDR2 YFSETQ. This CDR3 region has 16 residues. CDR3 bases: TGCGCCAGCAGCGGCCACGCTCGGGGAGGCACCGGGGAGCTGTTTTTT. It specifies CASSGHARGGTGELFF.

The chain has TRBV4-1 and TRBJ2-1, with 9 bases matching TRBD2. Unmatched junction bases numbered 8, after V lost 4 bases and J lost 4 bases. The V gene's germline CDR1 is MGHRA and CDR2 YSYEKL. The CDR3 totals 16 residues. The CDR3 DNA follows: TGCGCCAGCAGCCCCGTAGCGGGAGCGGAATACAATGAGCAGTTCTTC. It specifies CASSPVAGAEYNEQFF.

This clone was found once. J is TRBJ2-3 and V is TRBV9; TRBD2 agrees at 8 bases. The CDR3 runs to 14 residues. Losses at the gene ends were 6 bases for V and 1 base for J; bases not matched to a gene: 4. Germline lookup yields CDR1 SGDLS and CDR2 YYNGEE. The CDR3 spells CASTTGGGTDTQYF. CDR3 nucleotide sequence: TGTGCCAGCACGACGGGAGGGGGCACAGATACGCAGTATTTT. Full variable domain (rest looked up from reference TRBV9 and TRBJ2-3): DSGVTQTPKHLITATGQRVTLRCSPRSGDLSVYWYQQSLDQGLQFLIQYYNGEERAKGNILERFSAQQFPDLHSELNLSSLELGDSALYFCASTTGGGTDTQYFGPGTRLTVL.

The chain combines TRBV7-9 with TRBJ2-2, with a weak D call TRBD1 (7 bases). CDR1 and CDR2 (germline): SEHNR, FQNEAQ (reference sequence). This CDR3 contains 14 residues. The ends were cut back, 7 bases at V and 7 bases at J, with 16 bases in the middle. CDR3 region: CASTYRGGDGELFF. DNA of the CDR3: TGTGCCAGCACCTACAGGGGCGGGGACGGGGAGCTGTTTTTT.

The V and J genes are TRBV11-2 and TRBJ2-1; 9 bases map to TRBD2. Looked up from germline, CDR1 is SGHAT and CDR2 is FQNNGV. CDR3 size: 15 residues. J was trimmed by 4 bases and V by 6 bases; bases with no gene match: 7. CDR3 region: CASRPIAGVYNEQFF. The CDR3 coding sequence is TGTGCCAGCAGGCCCATAGCGGGGGTGTACAATGAGCAGTTCTTC.

This chain joins TRBV10-3 and TRBJ2-1, with 8 nucleotides matching TRBD2. This CDR3 contains 14 residues. The ends lost 3 bases at V and 10 bases at J; junction bases unmatched: 8. Germline V gene data show CDR1 as ENHRY and CDR2 as SYGVKD. In nucleotides, the CDR3 is TGTGCCATCAGTGACGGGGGACTAGGTGGAGAGCAGTTCTTC. Its translation: CAISDGGLGGEQFF.

V and J are TRBV7-9 and TRBJ1-2, with D unclear. V lost 5 bases, J lost 0 bases, and 16 bases lay in between. CDR3 length: 16 residues. Germline CDR1 and CDR2: SEHNR and FQNEAQ (reference sequence). The CDR3 region is CASSPPHELANYGYTF. CDR3 bases: TGTGCCAGCAGCCCACCTCACGAGTTAGCTAACTATGGCTACACCTTC. The variable domain in full, completed from reference TRBV7-9 and TRBJ1-2, reads DTGVSQNPRHKITKRGQNVTFRCDPISEHNRLYWYRQTLGQGPEFLTYFQNEAQLEKSRLLSDRFSAERPKGSFSTLEIQRTEQGDSAMYLCASSPPHELANYGYTFGSGTRLTVV.

This clone has just a few counts. The chain recombines TRBV2 with TRBJ2-6; TRBD1 agrees at 8 bases. Germline assignment: CDR1 SNHLY and CDR2 FYNNEI. V lost 6 bases, J lost 4 bases, and 14 bases stayed unmatched. This CDR3 has 18 residues. The CDR3 region has the DNA TGTGCCAGCAGAATGGGGCAGGGGGCGGTTTTAGGGGCCAACGTCCTGACTTTC. Its protein is CASRMGQGAVLGANVLTF.

In DNA form, the CDR3 reads TGCGCCAGCAGCCAAGATGAGGCAGGGGGGGAAAAACTGTTTTTT. It encodes CASSQDEAGGEKLFF. The V call is TRBV4-3, the J call TRBJ1-4; 7 bases fit TRBD1. Germline V CDR1 and CDR2: LGHNA, YSLEER. CDR3 size: 15 residues. V shed 0 bases, J shed 8 bases, and the junction held 6 bases outside the gene matches.

V is TRBV7-8 and J is TRBJ1-1, with a possible D match to TRBD1 (5 bases). Trimming stripped 6 bases from V and 4 bases from J, with 18 bases between. This CDR3 is built from 15 residues. Germline V gene data show CDR1 as SGHVS and CDR2 as FQNEAQ. The CDR3 sequence: CASSLTRQGGTEAFF. CDR3 sequence (DNA): TGTGCCAGCAGTTTGACTAGGCAGGGAGGCACTGAAGCTTTCTTT.

The J gene is TRBJ2-1, the V gene TRBV3-1 (or the pseudogene TRBV3-2); 9 positions agree with TRBD2. Per the germline V gene, CDR1 is LGHDT and CDR2 is YNNKEL (reference sequence). V shed 4 bases, J shed 7 bases, and the junction held 5 bases outside the gene matches. This CDR3 region has 14 residues. This chain's CDR3 is CASSPRGGRNEQFF. The CDR3 nucleotides read TGTGCCAGCAGCCCGCGGGGGGGCCGGAATGAGCAGTTCTTC.

The V call is TRBV6-2 or TRBV6-3, the J call TRBJ2-7; no firm D call. Germline V gene lookup returns CDR1 MNHEY and CDR2 SVGEGT. This CDR3 region has 16 residues. V lost 0 bases, J lost 2 bases, and 14 bases lay in between. The CDR3: CASSYSSITQPYEQYF. CDR3 sequence (DNA): TGTGCCAGCAGTTACTCGAGTATCACTCAACCCTACGAGCAGTACTTC.

This clone showed up just once. This chain joins TRBV2 and TRBJ1-4; the D is unclear. V was clipped by 8 bases and J by 8 bases, with 12 bases between them. This CDR3 is built from 12 residues. The V gene's germline CDR1 is SNHLY and CDR2 FYNNEI. The CDR3 here is CASSGIWEKLFF. The CDR3 DNA is TGTGCCAGCTCAGGAATCTGGGAAAAACTGTTTTTT.

This clone was seen only once. The CDR3 sequence: CASSGGHRTNEKLFF. As DNA, the CDR3 is TGTGCCAGCAGTGGGGGCCACCGAACTAATGAAAAACTGTTTTTT. The V gene is TRBV27, the J gene TRBJ1-4, with D possibly matching TRBD1 (6 bases). The CDR3 length is 15 residues. Germline V gives CDR1 MNHEY, CDR2 SMNVEV (reference sequence). The V gene lost 5 bases and the J gene lost 1 base, with 11 bases spanning the gap.

The chain recombines TRBV6-5 with TRBJ2-5, with D perhaps matching TRBD1 (5 bases). The CDR3 has 13 amino acids. The germline V gene encodes CDR1 MNHEY and CDR2 SVGAGI. V was trimmed by 0 bases and J by 4 bases, leaving 6 bases between them. The CDR3 bases are TGTGCCAGCAGTTACTCAACAGGAGAGACCCAGTACTTC. This codes for CASSYSTGETQYF.

This clone was recorded only once. This chain uses TRBV19 with TRBJ1-5, with D possibly TRBD1 on 5 matching bases. CDR3 length equals 16 residues. Trimming took off 7 bases at V and 2 bases at J, with 18 bases between the two ends. Germline loops: CDR1 LNHDA, CDR2 SQIVND (reference sequence). The DNA of the CDR3 is TGTGCCAGTACCCGAAGGGAGGGACGGGGCAATCAGCCCCAGCATTTT. Translated: CASTRREGRGNQPQHF.

CDR3 in amino acids: CASSYRGSSYNEQFF. DNA for the CDR3: TGTGCCAGCAGTTATCGGGGGAGCTCCTACAATGAGCAGTTCTTC. The rearrangement joins TRBV6-5 to TRBJ2-1; D possibly corresponds to TRBD2 (6 bases). Germline CDR1 reads MNHEY; CDR2 reads SVGAGI. The CDR3 length is 15 residues. Deletions cut 3 bases from V and 0 bases from J, with 9 bases between.

The V and J genes are TRBV4-1 and TRBJ2-5, with D possibly matching TRBD1 (7 bases). The CDR3 is 15 residues long. The germline CDR1 and CDR2 sequences are MGHRA and YSYEKL. The ends were cut back, 4 bases at V and 4 bases at J, with 16 bases in the middle. CDR3 nucleotides: TGCGCCAGCAGCCTCCGACAGGGAGGAGGAGAGACCCAGTACTTC. Amino acids: CASSLRQGGGETQYF.

The chain combines TRBV3-1 (or the pseudogene TRBV3-2) with TRBJ1-3; D is undetermined. CDR1 is LGHDT and CDR2 is YNNKEL in the germline V gene (reference sequence). The CDR3 length is 15 residues. Trimming left V 6 bases short and J 0 bases short, with 12 bases between. Here the CDR3 reads CASRPKRSSGNTIYF. CDR3 nucleotide sequence: TGTGCCAGCAGACCCAAGCGCTCCTCTGGAAACACCATATATTTT.

V and J are TRBV5-1 and TRBJ2-5; 10 positions agree with TRBD1. Germline CDR1 SGHRS, CDR2 YFSETQ. The CDR3 covers 17 residues. V dropped 4 bases and J dropped 4; count of bases not matched to a gene: 13. The CDR3 region has the DNA TGCGCCAGCAGCCCCTCGACAGGGGGCGCGGATTCAGAGACCCAGTACTTC. Amino acid sequence: CASSPSTGGADSETQYF.